A single sample gave rise to the 3 T cell receptor beta chains below, sequenced in a study of blood T cell repertoires in COVID-19. Sequenced by immunoSEQ multiplex PCR; TCRdb stores in-frame clones only, minus some. The table lists under 300,000 clones, 65% to 85% of them singletons. The sample was peripheral blood. The receptors were sampled from a woman aged 40 to 55 with active or convalescent COVID-19.

This chain joins TRBV6-1 and TRBJ2-3; D is perhaps TRBD1 (5 bases). Trimming cost V 0 bases and J 3 bases, with 13 bases left between them. Germline V gene sequence: CDR1 MNHNS, CDR2 SASEGT. This CDR3 contains 16 residues. The CDR3 nucleotides read TGTGCCAGCAGTGAAGCGTCGCAGGGAAGGACAGATACGCAGTATTTT. Protein: CASSEASQGRTDTQYF.

This chain links TRBV7-9 with TRBJ2-3, with 10 positions matching TRBD1. Trimming cost V 1 base and J 5 bases; bases outside gene matches: 3. The CDR3 loop spans 15 amino acids. CDR1 and CDR2 (germline): SEHNR, FQNEAQ (reference sequence). CDR3 nucleotide sequence: TGTGCCAGCAGCTTAGGACAGGGGGCCAGAGATACGCAGTATTTT. It specifies CASSLGQGARDTQYF.

This clone is medium-sized within its sample. The V call is TRBV4-1, the J call TRBJ1-6, with a tentative D call TRBD1 (6 bases). CDR1 and CDR2 from the germline V gene are MGHRA and YSYEKL. The V end was cut by 8 bases, the J end by 8 bases, with 10 bases between. This CDR3 spans 12 amino acids. The CDR3 DNA reads as TGCGCCAGCTTTGGGGGCGATTCACCCCTCCACTTT. Protein: CASFGGDSPLHF.